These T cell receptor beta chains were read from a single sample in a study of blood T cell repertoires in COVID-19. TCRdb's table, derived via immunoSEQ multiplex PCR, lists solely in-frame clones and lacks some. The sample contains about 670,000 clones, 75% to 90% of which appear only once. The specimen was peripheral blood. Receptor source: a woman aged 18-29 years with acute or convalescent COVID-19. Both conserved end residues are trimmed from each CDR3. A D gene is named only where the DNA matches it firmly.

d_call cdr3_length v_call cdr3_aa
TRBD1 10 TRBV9 ASSSRTGDLY
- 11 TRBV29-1 SVERARGTEAF
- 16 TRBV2 ASSEAVPVFSYNSPLH
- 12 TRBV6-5 ASRAQAIESTIY
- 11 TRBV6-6 ASSYSEGYEQY
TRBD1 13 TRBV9 ASSPRTGANYGYT
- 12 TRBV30 AWRRNRNNSPLH
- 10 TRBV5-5 ASKRSSYEQY
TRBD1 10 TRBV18 ASSPDRVEAF
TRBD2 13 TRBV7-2 ASRTTSGTYNEQF
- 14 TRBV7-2 ASSQAAGIYNSPLH
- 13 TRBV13 ASSLKGWSTGELF
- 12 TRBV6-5 ASRARSGSAWDT
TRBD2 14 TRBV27 ASSPTSGGFTDTQY
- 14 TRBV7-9 ASSLGHAGKLETQY
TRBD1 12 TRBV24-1 ATSGAGQGPGYT
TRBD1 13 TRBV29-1 STRDSQRMNTEAF
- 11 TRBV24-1 ATKQGHSYEQY
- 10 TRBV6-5 ASTSFAGELF
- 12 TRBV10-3 AISDSQIIYGYT
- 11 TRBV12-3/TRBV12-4 ASSSTGNQPQH
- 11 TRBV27 ASSLYIGNEQF
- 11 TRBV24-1 ATSDSRIGGYT
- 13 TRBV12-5 ASGPLGHKNYGYT
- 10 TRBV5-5 ASSLAGYGYT
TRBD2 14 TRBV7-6 ASSLTWGGPGYEQY
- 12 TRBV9 ASSRDVGNQPQH